This T cell receptor beta chain is drawn from a study of human T cells and chemical hapten exposure. Background on the study: Minor volume differences among pooled libraries chiefly drove per-sample TCR yield variation.

The CDR3 spans 15 residues. Trimming cost V 2 bases and J 7 bases, with 14 bases left between them. The germline CDR1 and CDR2 sequences are MNHEY and SVGEGT. Overall study findings and caveats: Sensitizing with DPC caused no change in TCRs above 1 in 1000 frequency.

Time point reported: healthy volunteer bleed at 2 weeks. The authors' total RNA extraction used unfractionated whole blood. Remarks on this clonotype: What it recognizes is unknown.

Library preparation tagged each individual cDNA molecule with a unique molecular identifier. Per the original methods: Between about 23,224 and 750,000 TCRs appeared in each sample, and the median stood at 95,638. Each CDR3 protein gets one entry after TCRdb re-called the RACE reads with MiXCR. For this entry, the V and J calls and clone size follow TCRdb and not the study's own pipeline. The table includes about 130,000 distinct CDR3 sequences, about 9% detected once. What was sequenced was whole blood. This rearrangement joins TRBV6-2 or TRBV6-3 to TRBJ2-2; D call uncertain. The clonotype originates from a male donor in good health. Some clones in this sample may be carry-over from other donors' samples. The CDR3 region has the DNA TGTGCCAGCAGTTACCCTAGGCCTGTCGGCGGGGAGCTGTTTTTT. Translating gives CASSYPRPVGGELFF.